Listed below are T cell receptor beta chains from one sample, sequenced in a study of OX40 agonist ivuxolimab in advanced cancers. Libraries were prepared by immunoSEQ multiplex PCR; TCRdb keeps only in-frame clonotypes and omits some of them. The repertoire holds more than 45,000 clones, over 85% seen once, with 40% to 50% in the top ten. Specimen: CD4+ or CD8+ T cells sorted from blood, collected in a trial of the OX40 agonist ivuxolimab. The source of these receptors is an adult with an advanced solid tumor such as melanoma, head and neck, liver or kidney cancer. The CDR3 runs from the conserved cysteine through the conserved F or W. Each record gives: J gene, CDR3 length, V gene, D gene, clone size, CDR3 DNA, CDR3 protein. A D gene is named only where the DNA matches it firmly. Expanded clones are given a class, and other clones once, few, many or no size at all.

J gene: TRBJ1-2; CDR3 length: 14; V gene: TRBV5-4; D gene: TRBD1; clone size: NA; CDR3 DNA: TGTGCCAGCAGCACAGGGGTAGACGACTATGGCTACACCTTC; CDR3 protein: CASSTGVDDYGYTF
J gene: TRBJ2-3; CDR3 length: 14; V gene: TRBV27; D gene: NA; clone size: NA; CDR3 DNA: TGTGCCAGCAGTTTATTAGGGTGGGCAGATACGCAGTATTTT; CDR3 protein: CASSLLGWADTQYF
J gene: TRBJ1-1; CDR3 length: 16; V gene: TRBV4-3; D gene: NA; clone size: NA; CDR3 DNA: TGCGCCAGCAGCCAAGATAGTCGGGGAGGGGATTCTGAAGCTTTCTTT; CDR3 protein: CASSQDSRGGDSEAFF
J gene: TRBJ1-2; CDR3 length: 12; V gene: TRBV6-5; D gene: NA; clone size: NA; CDR3 DNA: TGTGCCGCTATGGGCACCAACTATGGCTACACCTTC; CDR3 protein: CAAMGTNYGYTF
J gene: TRBJ1-2; CDR3 length: 13; V gene: TRBV4-1; D gene: NA; clone size: NA; CDR3 DNA: TGCGCCAGCAGCCAAGAACGGAACTATGGCTACACCTTC; CDR3 protein: CASSQERNYGYTF
J gene: TRBJ2-7; CDR3 length: 16; V gene: TRBV7-2; D gene: TRBD2; clone size: NA; CDR3 DNA: TGTGCCAGCAGCCACACTAGCGGGGGACCCCGGGACGAGCAGTACTTC; CDR3 protein: CASSHTSGGPRDEQYF
J gene: TRBJ2-6; CDR3 length: 15; V gene: TRBV7-8; D gene: NA; clone size: NA; CDR3 DNA: TGTGCCAGCAGCTTATCCAGATCCGGGGCCAACGTCCTGACTTTC; CDR3 protein: CASSLSRSGANVLTF
J gene: TRBJ2-2; CDR3 length: 15; V gene: TRBV13; D gene: TRBD1; clone size: NA; CDR3 DNA: TGTGCCAGCAGCCCGAGGACAGGGGACACCGGGGAGCTGTTTTTT; CDR3 protein: CASSPRTGDTGELFF
J gene: TRBJ2-7; CDR3 length: 14; V gene: TRBV9; D gene: NA; clone size: NA; CDR3 DNA: TGTGCCAGCAGCGTAGACTCCCAGCCATACGAGCAGTACTTC; CDR3 protein: CASSVDSQPYEQYF
J gene: TRBJ2-6; CDR3 length: 15; V gene: TRBV7-6; D gene: NA; clone size: NA; CDR3 DNA: TGTGCCAGCAGCTTAGAACCGGCGCTGGCCAACGTCCTGACTTTC; CDR3 protein: CASSLEPALANVLTF
J gene: TRBJ2-5; CDR3 length: 17; V gene: TRBV4-1; D gene: NA; clone size: NA; CDR3 DNA: TGCGCCAGCAGCCAAGCCGCTTGGGAGACTTCTCAAGAGACCCAGTACTTC; CDR3 protein: CASSQAAWETSQETQYF
J gene: TRBJ2-6; CDR3 length: 15; V gene: TRBV19; D gene: TRBD1; clone size: NA; CDR3 DNA: TGTGCCAGTAGGAGGACAGGCTCTGGGGCCAACGTCCTGACTTTC; CDR3 protein: CASRRTGSGANVLTF
J gene: TRBJ2-7; CDR3 length: 16; V gene: TRBV28; D gene: NA; clone size: NA; CDR3 DNA: TGTGCCAGCAGTACCTGGGACATCGGTTACTCCTACGAGCAGTACTTC; CDR3 protein: CASSTWDIGYSYEQYF
J gene: TRBJ1-2; CDR3 length: 16; V gene: TRBV10-3; D gene: TRBD1; clone size: NA; CDR3 DNA: TGTGCCATCAGTGATACCGGGACAGGGTCTAACTATGGCTACACCTTC; CDR3 protein: CAISDTGTGSNYGYTF
J gene: TRBJ2-2; CDR3 length: 12; V gene: TRBV2; D gene: NA; clone size: NA; CDR3 DNA: TGTGCCAGCATGGGCCTTACCGGGGAGCTGTTTTTT; CDR3 protein: CASMGLTGELFF
J gene: TRBJ1-1; CDR3 length: 14; V gene: TRBV27; D gene: NA; clone size: NA; CDR3 DNA: TGTGCCAGCAGTTTATTAGGCGGAGACACTGAAGCTTTCTTT; CDR3 protein: CASSLLGGDTEAFF
J gene: TRBJ2-7; CDR3 length: 13; V gene: TRBV30; D gene: NA; clone size: NA; CDR3 DNA: TGTGCCTGGAGTGCCTTCGGAGGCTACGAGCAGTACTTC; CDR3 protein: CAWSAFGGYEQYF
J gene: TRBJ1-1; CDR3 length: 14; V gene: TRBV19; D gene: NA; clone size: few; CDR3 DNA: TGTGCCAGTAGTATGGGTTGGGGCGGGACTGAAGCTTTCTTT; CDR3 protein: CASSMGWGGTEAFF
J gene: TRBJ2-3; CDR3 length: 15; V gene: TRBV7-2; D gene: NA; clone size: NA; CDR3 DNA: TGTGCCAGCAGCTTTGCGAGCGCTTTAACCAATACGCAGTATTTT; CDR3 protein: CASSFASALTNTQYF
J gene: TRBJ2-1; CDR3 length: 19; V gene: TRBV7-2; D gene: NA; clone size: NA; CDR3 DNA: TGTGCCAGCAGCTTAGGTGGTAGGAGGTATGACGCCAAATACAATGAGCAGTTCTTC; CDR3 protein: CASSLGGRRYDAKYNEQFF
J gene: TRBJ2-5; CDR3 length: 14; V gene: TRBV19; D gene: TRBD2; clone size: once; CDR3 DNA: TGTGCCAGTAGTACTTGGGGAGGGCAAGAGACCCAGTACTTC; CDR3 protein: CASSTWGGQETQYF
J gene: TRBJ2-3; CDR3 length: 14; V gene: TRBV27; D gene: TRBD1; clone size: NA; CDR3 DNA: TGTGCCAGCAGTCCTGGGACAGGGGGGAATACGCAGTATTTT; CDR3 protein: CASSPGTGGNTQYF
J gene: TRBJ2-3; CDR3 length: 14; V gene: TRBV9; D gene: NA; clone size: NA; CDR3 DNA: TGTGCCAGCAGCGTAGAGAGGGGCACAGATACGCAGTATTTT; CDR3 protein: CASSVERGTDTQYF
J gene: TRBJ1-4; CDR3 length: 15; V gene: TRBV4-1; D gene: NA; clone size: NA; CDR3 DNA: TGCGCCAGCAGCCCTCCTGGTGCGTGGGCTGAAAAACTGTTTTTT; CDR3 protein: CASSPPGAWAEKLFF
J gene: TRBJ1-1; CDR3 length: 13; V gene: TRBV25-1; D gene: NA; clone size: NA; CDR3 DNA: TGTGCCAGCAGTGAATCGCTGCAGTCAGAAGCTTTCTTT; CDR3 protein: CASSESLQSEAFF
J gene: TRBJ2-1; CDR3 length: 16; V gene: TRBV4-1; D gene: TRBD1; clone size: NA; CDR3 DNA: TGCGCCAGCAGCCGCCCCGGACAGGTGGGGAACAATGAGCAGTTCTTC; CDR3 protein: CASSRPGQVGNNEQFF